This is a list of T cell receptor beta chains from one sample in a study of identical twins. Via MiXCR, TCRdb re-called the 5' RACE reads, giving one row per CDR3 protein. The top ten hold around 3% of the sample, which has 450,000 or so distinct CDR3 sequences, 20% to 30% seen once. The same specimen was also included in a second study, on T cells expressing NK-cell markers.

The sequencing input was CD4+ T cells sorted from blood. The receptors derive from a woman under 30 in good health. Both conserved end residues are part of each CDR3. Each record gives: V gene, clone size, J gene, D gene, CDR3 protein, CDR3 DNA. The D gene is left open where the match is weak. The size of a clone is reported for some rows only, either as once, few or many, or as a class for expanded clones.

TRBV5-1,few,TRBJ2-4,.,CASSFLPKSDRLLAKNIQYF,TGCGCCAGCAGCTTCCTCCCGAAGTCCGACAGGTTACTAGCCAAAAACATTCAGTACTTC
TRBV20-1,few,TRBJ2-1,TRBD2,CSADPTSGNWNEQFF,TGCAGTGCGGACCCCACTAGCGGGAACTGGAATGAGCAGTTCTTC
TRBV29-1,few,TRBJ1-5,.,CSVEGDSNQPQHF,TGCAGCGTTGAGGGAGATAGCAATCAGCCCCAGCATTTT
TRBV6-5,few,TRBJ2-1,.,CASSYEALRMSSYNEQFF,TGTGCCAGCAGTTACGAGGCTCTTCGAATGAGCTCCTACAATGAGCAGTTCTTC
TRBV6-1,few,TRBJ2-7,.,CASSTTGTYEQYF,TGTGCCAGCAGTACCACCGGGACCTACGAGCAGTACTTC
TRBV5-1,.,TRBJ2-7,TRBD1,CASSLGTGEYYEQYF,TGCGCCAGCAGCTTGGGGACAGGGGAGTACTACGAGCAGTACTTC
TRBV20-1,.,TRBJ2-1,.,CSARYSINNEQFF,TGCAGTGCTAGATACTCCATCAACAATGAGCAGTTCTTC
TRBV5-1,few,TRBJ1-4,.,CASSLDGAPEKLFF,TGCGCCAGCAGCTTGGACGGAGCCCCTGAAAAACTGTTTTTT
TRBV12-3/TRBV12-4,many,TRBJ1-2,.,CASSPAGNYGYTF,TGTGCCAGCAGCCCCGCGGGGAACTATGGCTACACCTTC
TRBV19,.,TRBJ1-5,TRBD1,CASSTLPQGVGNQPQHF,TGTGCCAGTAGTACACTTCCACAGGGGGTCGGAAATCAGCCCCAGCATTTT
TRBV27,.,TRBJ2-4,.,CASSSMELAKNIQYF,TGTGCCAGCAGTTCCATGGAGTTAGCCAAAAACATTCAGTACTTC
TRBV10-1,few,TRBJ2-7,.,CASSDQNYEQYF,TGCGCCAGCAGCGATCAGAACTACGAGCAGTACTTC
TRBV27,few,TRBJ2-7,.,CASSLTDTRDEQYF,TGTGCCAGCAGTTTAACCGATACGAGGGACGAGCAGTACTTC
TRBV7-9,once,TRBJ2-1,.,CASSLGGQFF,TGTGCCAGCAGCTTAGGCGGGCAGTTCTTC
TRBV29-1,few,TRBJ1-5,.,CSARWGQQPQHF,TGCAGCGCCCGGTGGGGGCAACAGCCCCAGCATTTT
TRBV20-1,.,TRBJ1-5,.,CSAHKLGGAGNQPQHF,TGCAGTGCTCACAAATTAGGGGGAGCGGGCAATCAGCCCCAGCATTTT
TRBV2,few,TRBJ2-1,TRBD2,CASRARLAWSYNEQFF,TGTGCCAGCAGAGCCAGACTAGCGTGGTCCTACAATGAGCAGTTCTTC
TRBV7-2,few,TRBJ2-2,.,CASSPPHNGELFF,TGTGCCAGCAGCCCCCCCCATAACGGGGAGCTGTTTTTT
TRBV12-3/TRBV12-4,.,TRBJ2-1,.,CASSHFHEQFF,TGTGCCAGCAGCCATTTTCATGAGCAGTTCTTC
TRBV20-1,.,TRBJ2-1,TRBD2,CSASGGRAGEQFF,TGCAGTGCTAGTGGCGGGAGGGCGGGTGAGCAGTTCTTC
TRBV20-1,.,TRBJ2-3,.,CSARWGSTDTQYF,TGCAGTGCTAGATGGGGGAGTACAGATACGCAGTATTTT
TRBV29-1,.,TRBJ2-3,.,CSVVDGGSDTQYF,TGCAGCGTGGTGGATGGGGGTTCAGATACGCAGTATTTT
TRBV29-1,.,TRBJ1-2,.,CSVEVQNLYGYTF,TGCAGCGTTGAGGTCCAGAATCTCTATGGCTACACCTTC
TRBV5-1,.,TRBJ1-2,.,CASSSAKQAAGYTF,TGCGCCAGCAGCTCGGCTAAACAGGCGGCAGGCTACACCTTC
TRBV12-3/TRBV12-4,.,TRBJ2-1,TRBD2,CASSLPRGEYNEQFF,TGTGCCAGCAGTTTACCGCGGGGGGAATACAATGAGCAGTTCTTC
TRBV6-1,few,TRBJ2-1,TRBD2,CASTTGLAASKQFF,TGTGCCAGCACCACCGGACTAGCGGCTTCTAAGCAGTTCTTC
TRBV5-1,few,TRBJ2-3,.,CASSLGVFSTDTQYF,TGCGCCAGCAGCTTGGGTGTATTTAGCACAGATACGCAGTATTTT
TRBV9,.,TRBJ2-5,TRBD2,CASSVGPSAGGLSETQYF,TGTGCCAGCAGCGTAGGCCCGAGCGCGGGAGGTCTCTCAGAGACCCAGTACTTC
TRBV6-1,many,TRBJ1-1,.,CASSPPYRDTEAFF,TGTGCCAGCAGTCCCCCTTACCGGGACACTGAAGCTTTCTTT
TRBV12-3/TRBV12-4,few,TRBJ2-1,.,CASTRGSYNEQFF,TGTGCCAGCACCCGAGGTTCCTACAATGAGCAGTTCTTC
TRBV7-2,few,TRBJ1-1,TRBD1,CASRTTGKGTEAFF,TGTGCCAGCAGGACGACAGGGAAGGGCACTGAAGCTTTCTTT
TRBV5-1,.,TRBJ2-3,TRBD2,CASRREITDTQYF,TGCGCCAGCAGGCGGGAGATCACAGATACGCAGTATTTT
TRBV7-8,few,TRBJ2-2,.,CASSLEWGAGELFF,TGTGCCAGCAGCTTAGAATGGGGGGCAGGGGAGCTGTTTTTT
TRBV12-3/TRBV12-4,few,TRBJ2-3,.,CASSLEESSTDTQYF,TGTGCCAGCAGTTTGGAGGAGTCTAGCACAGATACGCAGTATTTT
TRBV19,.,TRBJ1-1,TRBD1,CASSMDRGRTEAFF,TGTGCCAGTAGTATGGACAGGGGCAGAACTGAAGCTTTCTTT
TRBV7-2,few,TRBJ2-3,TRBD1,CASTKDRGTDTQYF,TGTGCCAGCACAAAGGACAGGGGCACAGATACGCAGTATTTT
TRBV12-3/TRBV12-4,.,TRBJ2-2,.,CASSTNLRYTGELFF,TGTGCCAGCAGTACCAATCTCCGGTACACCGGGGAGCTGTTTTTT
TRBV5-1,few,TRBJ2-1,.,CASSLGGSPYNEQFF,TGCGCCAGCAGCTTGGGGGGCAGCCCCTACAATGAGCAGTTCTTC
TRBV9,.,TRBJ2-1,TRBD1,CASSAGTGLDNEQFF,TGTGCCAGCAGCGCGGGGACAGGGTTGGACAATGAGCAGTTCTTC
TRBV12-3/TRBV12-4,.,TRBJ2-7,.,CASSLKGGSSYEQYF,TGTGCCAGCAGTTTAAAAGGCGGCAGCTCCTACGAGCAGTACTTC
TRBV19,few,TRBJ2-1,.,CASSRVYNEQFF,TGTGCCAGTAGTAGAGTCTACAATGAGCAGTTCTTC
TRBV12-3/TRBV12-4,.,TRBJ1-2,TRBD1,CASSPGTGEVTF,TGTGCCAGCAGTCCTGGGACAGGGGAGGTAACCTTC
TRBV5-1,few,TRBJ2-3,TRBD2,CASSRQDSSGRALTDTQYF,TGCGCCAGCAGCCGACAGGATTCTAGCGGGAGGGCCCTCACAGATACGCAGTATTTT
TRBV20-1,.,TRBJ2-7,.,CSASRNEQYF,TGCAGTGCTAGTAGGAACGAGCAGTACTTC
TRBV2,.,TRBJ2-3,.,CASSSTGGSTDTQYF,TGTGCCAGCAGTTCCACGGGGGGCAGCACAGATACGCAGTATTTT
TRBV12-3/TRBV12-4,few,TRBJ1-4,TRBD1,CASSQPRDRNEKLFF,TGTGCCAGCAGCCAACCAAGGGACAGAAATGAAAAACTGTTTTTT
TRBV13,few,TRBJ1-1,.,CASSFRGAMNTEAFF,TGTGCCAGCAGCTTCCGCGGGGCGATGAACACTGAAGCTTTCTTT
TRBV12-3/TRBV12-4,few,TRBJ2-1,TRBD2,CASSGLAGGLDEQFF,TGTGCCAGCAGTGGGCTAGCGGGGGGGCTCGATGAGCAGTTCTTC
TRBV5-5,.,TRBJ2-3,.,CASSVDSSTDTQYF,TGTGCCAGCAGCGTGGACAGTAGCACAGATACGCAGTATTTT
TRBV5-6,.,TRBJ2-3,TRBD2,CASSVRLADTDTQYF,TGTGCCAGCAGCGTTAGACTAGCGGACACAGATACGCAGTATTTT
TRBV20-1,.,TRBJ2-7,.,CSARLLEGGSYEQYF,TGCAGTGCTAGACTCTTGGAAGGGGGCTCCTACGAGCAGTACTTC
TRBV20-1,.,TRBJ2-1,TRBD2,CSARGLAGISYNEQFF,TGCAGTGCTAGAGGGCTAGCGGGGATTTCCTACAATGAGCAGTTCTTC
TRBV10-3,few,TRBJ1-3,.,CAIQDYGFENTIYF,TGTGCCATCCAAGATTATGGGTTTGAAAACACCATATATTTT
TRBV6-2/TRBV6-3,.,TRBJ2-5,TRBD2,CASSYSFTSGPTLGPQETQYF,TGTGCCAGCAGTTATTCCTTTACTAGCGGGCCTACTTTAGGGCCACAAGAGACCCAGTACTTC